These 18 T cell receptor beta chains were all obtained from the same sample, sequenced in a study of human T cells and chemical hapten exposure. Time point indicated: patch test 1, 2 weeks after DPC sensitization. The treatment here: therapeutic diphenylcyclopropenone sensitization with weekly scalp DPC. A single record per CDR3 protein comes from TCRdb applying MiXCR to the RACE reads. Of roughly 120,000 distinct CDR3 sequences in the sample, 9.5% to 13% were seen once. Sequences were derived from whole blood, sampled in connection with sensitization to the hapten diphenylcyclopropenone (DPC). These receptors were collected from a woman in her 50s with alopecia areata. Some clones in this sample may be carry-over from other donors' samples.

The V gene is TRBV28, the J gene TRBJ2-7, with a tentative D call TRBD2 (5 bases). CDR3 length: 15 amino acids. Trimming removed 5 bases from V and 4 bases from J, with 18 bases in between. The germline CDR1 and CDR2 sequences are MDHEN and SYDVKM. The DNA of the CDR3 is TGTGCCAGCAGTCCCCGCGACGGGATCCTTTACGAGCAGTACTTC. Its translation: CASSPRDGILYEQYF.

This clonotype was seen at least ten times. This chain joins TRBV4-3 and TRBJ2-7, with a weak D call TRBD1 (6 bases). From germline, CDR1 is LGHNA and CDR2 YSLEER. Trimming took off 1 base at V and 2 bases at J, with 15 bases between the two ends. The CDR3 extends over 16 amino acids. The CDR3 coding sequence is TGCGCCAGCAGCCAAGGCTACGGGACAAGCACCTACGAGCAGTACTTC. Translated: CASSQGYGTSTYEQYF.

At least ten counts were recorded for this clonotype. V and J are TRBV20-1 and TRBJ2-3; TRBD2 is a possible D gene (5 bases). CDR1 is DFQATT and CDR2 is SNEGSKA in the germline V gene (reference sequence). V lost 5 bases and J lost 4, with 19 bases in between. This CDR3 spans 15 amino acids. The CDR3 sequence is CSARKDLTEADTQYF. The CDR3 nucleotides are TGCAGTGCTCGGAAGGACCTCACGGAGGCAGATACGCAGTATTTT.

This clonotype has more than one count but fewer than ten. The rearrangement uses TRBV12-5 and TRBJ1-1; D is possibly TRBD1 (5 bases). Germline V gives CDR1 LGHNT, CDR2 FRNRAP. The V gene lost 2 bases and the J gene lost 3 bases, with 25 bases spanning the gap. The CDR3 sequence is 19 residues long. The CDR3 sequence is CASGLFPGRLLWGDTEAFF. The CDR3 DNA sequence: TGTGCTAGTGGTTTGTTCCCGGGACGGCTGCTCTGGGGCGACACTGAAGCTTTCTTT.

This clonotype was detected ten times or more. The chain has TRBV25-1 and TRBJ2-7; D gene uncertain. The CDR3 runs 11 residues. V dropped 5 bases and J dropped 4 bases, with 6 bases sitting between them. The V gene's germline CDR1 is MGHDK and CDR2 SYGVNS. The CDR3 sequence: CASSPQYEQYF. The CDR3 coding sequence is TGTGCCAGCAGTCCCCAATACGAGCAGTACTTC.

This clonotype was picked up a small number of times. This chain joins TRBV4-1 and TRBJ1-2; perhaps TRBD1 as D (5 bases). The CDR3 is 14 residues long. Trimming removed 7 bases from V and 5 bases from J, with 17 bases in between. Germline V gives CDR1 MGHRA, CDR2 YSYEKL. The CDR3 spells CASTPATDQYGYTF. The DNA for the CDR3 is TGCGCCAGCACCCCCGCGACAGATCAATATGGCTACACCTTC.

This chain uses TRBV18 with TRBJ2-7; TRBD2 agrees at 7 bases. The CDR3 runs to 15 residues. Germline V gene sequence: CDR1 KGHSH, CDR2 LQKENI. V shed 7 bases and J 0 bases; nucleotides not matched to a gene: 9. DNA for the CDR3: TGTGCCAGCTTATACGCGGGACTAAGCTCCTACGAGCAGTACTTC. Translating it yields CASLYAGLSSYEQYF.

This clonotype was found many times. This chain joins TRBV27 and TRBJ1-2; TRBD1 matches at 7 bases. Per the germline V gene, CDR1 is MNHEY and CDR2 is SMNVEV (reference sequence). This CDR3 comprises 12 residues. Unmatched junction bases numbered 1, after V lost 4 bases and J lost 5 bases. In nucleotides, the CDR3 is TGTGCCAGCAGTTCACAGGGGTATGGCTACACCTTC. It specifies CASSSQGYGYTF.

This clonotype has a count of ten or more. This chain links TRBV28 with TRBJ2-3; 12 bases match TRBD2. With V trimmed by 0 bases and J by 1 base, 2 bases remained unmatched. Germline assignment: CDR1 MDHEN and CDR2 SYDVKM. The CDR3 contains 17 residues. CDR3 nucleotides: TGTGCCAGCAGTTTATGGGGACTAGCGGGTCGCACAGATACGCAGTATTTT. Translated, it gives CASSLWGLAGRTDTQYF. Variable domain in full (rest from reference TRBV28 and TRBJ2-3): DVKVTQSSRYLVKRTGEKVFLECVQDMDHENMFWYRQDPGLGLRLIYFSYDVKMKEKGDIPEGYSVSREKKERFSLILESASTNQTSMYLCASSLWGLAGRTDTQYFGPGTRLTVL.

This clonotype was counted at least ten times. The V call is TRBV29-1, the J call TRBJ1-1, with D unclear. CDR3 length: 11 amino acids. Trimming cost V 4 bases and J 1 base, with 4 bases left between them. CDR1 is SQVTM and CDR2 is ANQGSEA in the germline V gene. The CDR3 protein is CSVAENTEAFF. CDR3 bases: TGCAGCGTTGCCGAGAACACTGAAGCTTTCTTT.

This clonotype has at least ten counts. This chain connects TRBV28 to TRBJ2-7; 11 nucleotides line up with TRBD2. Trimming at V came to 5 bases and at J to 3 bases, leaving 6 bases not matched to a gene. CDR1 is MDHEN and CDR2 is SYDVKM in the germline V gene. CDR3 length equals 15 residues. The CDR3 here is CASSILAGGLYEQYF. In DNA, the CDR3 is TGTGCCAGCAGTATATTAGCGGGAGGGCTCTACGAGCAGTACTTC. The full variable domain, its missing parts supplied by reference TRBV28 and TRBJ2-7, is DVKVTQSSRYLVKRTGEKVFLECVQDMDHENMFWYRQDPGLGLRLIYFSYDVKMKEKGDIPEGYSVSREKKERFSLILESASTNQTSMYLCASSILAGGLYEQYFGPGTRLTVT.

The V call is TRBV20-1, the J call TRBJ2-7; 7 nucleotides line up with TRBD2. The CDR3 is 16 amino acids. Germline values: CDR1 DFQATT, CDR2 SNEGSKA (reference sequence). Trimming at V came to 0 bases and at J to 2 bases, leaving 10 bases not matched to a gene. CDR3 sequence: CSARDYSSGNTYEQYF. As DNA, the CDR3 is TGCAGTGCTAGAGACTACTCCAGCGGGAACACCTACGAGCAGTACTTC.

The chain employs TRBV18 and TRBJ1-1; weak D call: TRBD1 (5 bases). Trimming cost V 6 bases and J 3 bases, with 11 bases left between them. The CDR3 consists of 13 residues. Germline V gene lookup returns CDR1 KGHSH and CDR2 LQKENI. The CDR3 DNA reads TGTGCCAGCTCCCCGGGGGAATACACTGAAGCTTTCTTT. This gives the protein CASSPGEYTEAFF.

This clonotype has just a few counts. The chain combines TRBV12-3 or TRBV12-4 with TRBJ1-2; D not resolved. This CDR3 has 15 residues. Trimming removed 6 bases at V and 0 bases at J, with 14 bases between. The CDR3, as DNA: TGTGCCAGCAGAAAGGCCCTTGGGTCTAACTATGGCTACACCTTC. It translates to CASRKALGSNYGYTF.

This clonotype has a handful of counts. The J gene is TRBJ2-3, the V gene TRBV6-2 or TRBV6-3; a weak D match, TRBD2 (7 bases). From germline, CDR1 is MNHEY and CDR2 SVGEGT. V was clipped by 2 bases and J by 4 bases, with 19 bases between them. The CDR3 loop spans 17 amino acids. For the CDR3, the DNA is TGTGCCAGCAGTTACGATGGACGGGGGGCCTTTCCAGATACGCAGTATTTT. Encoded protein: CASSYDGRGAFPDTQYF.

The CDR3 sequence is CAIGPSYNEQFF. The CDR3 coding sequence is TGTGCCATAGGTCCATCCTACAATGAGCAGTTCTTC. The chain combines TRBV12-3 or TRBV12-4 with TRBJ2-1; D not resolved. The V end was cut by 10 bases, the J end by 1 base, with 8 bases between. The CDR3 runs to 12 residues.

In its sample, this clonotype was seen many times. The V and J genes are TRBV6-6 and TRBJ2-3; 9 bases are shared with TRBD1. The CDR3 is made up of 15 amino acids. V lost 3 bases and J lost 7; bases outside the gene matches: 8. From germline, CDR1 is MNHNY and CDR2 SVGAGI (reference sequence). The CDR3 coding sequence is TGTGCCAGCAGTTATGGGACAGGGACTTCTAATACGCAGTATTTT. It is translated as CASSYGTGTSNTQYF.

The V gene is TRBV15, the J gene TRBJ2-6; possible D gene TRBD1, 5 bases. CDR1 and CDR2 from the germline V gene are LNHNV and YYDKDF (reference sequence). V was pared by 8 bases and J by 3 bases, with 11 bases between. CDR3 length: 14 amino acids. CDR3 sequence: CATGQGFGANVLTF. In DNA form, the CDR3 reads TGTGCCACCGGCCAGGGCTTTGGGGCCAACGTCCTGACTTTC.